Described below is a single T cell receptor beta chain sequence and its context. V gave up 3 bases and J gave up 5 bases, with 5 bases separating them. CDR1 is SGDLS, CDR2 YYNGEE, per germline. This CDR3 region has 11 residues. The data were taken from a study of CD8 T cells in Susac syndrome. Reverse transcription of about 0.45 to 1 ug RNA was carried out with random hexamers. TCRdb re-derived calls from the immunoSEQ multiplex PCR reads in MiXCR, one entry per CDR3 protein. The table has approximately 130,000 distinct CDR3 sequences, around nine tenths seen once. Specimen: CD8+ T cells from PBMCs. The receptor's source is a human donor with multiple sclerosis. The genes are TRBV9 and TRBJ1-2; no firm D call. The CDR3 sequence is CASSALYGYTF. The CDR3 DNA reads TGTGCCAGCAGCGCCCTTTATGGCTACACCTTC.